A selection of T cell receptor beta chains follows, all from one sample in a study of shared clonotypes between healthy human individuals. Using immunoSEQ multiplex PCR, the repertoire was profiled, and TCRdb retains in-frame clones only, with some absent. Among around 1.9 million clones listed, roughly 91% were seen once. Source material: naive CD8+ T cells from PBMCs. All receptors come from a man younger than 30 in good health. Some clones in this sample may be carry-over from other donors' samples. CDR3s include the opening cysteine and the closing phenylalanine or tryptophan. Fields, in order: D gene, clone size, V gene, J gene, CDR3 DNA, CDR3 protein. D genes are given only for firm matches. Only some rows state a clone size, as once, few, many or a class for expanded clones.

d_gene: NA; abundance: once; v_gene: TRBV27; j_gene: TRBJ2-7; CDR3nt: TGTGCCAGCAGTTTTATGGGACCAACAAACTACGAGCAGTACTTC; CDR3aa: CASSFMGPTNYEQYF
d_gene: NA; abundance: NA; v_gene: TRBV19; j_gene: TRBJ1-1; CDR3nt: TGTGCCAGTAGTCCCTGGACGTTAATGAACACTGAAGCTTTCTTT; CDR3aa: CASSPWTLMNTEAFF
d_gene: NA; abundance: NA; v_gene: TRBV21-1; j_gene: TRBJ2-7; CDR3nt: TGTGCCAGCAGCGCACGCCGGGACTGCAACTCCTACGAGCAGTACTTC; CDR3aa: CASSARRDCNSYEQYF
d_gene: NA; abundance: once; v_gene: TRBV19; j_gene: TRBJ1-3; CDR3nt: TGTGCCAGTAGCCCTCCGGGATACCTCGGAAACACCATATATTTT; CDR3aa: CASSPPGYLGNTIYF
d_gene: TRBD1; abundance: NA; v_gene: TRBV19; j_gene: TRBJ2-5; CDR3nt: TGTGCCAGTAGTAGCCCCCCGCGGACAGGGCGAAAAGAGACCCAGTACTTC; CDR3aa: CASSSPPRTGRKETQYF
d_gene: NA; abundance: once; v_gene: TRBV6-4; j_gene: TRBJ1-2; CDR3nt: TGTGCCAGCAGTGACTCGCTCGAGGGTACCCATGGCTACACCTTC; CDR3aa: CASSDSLEGTHGYTF
d_gene: TRBD1; abundance: NA; v_gene: TRBV27; j_gene: TRBJ1-4; CDR3nt: TGTGCCAGCAGTCCCTGGACAGGCACTAATGAAAAACTGTTTTTT; CDR3aa: CASSPWTGTNEKLFF
d_gene: TRBD1; abundance: few; v_gene: TRBV30; j_gene: TRBJ1-1; CDR3nt: TGTGCCTGGAGGGAAGGGGGCGGAACTGAAGCTTTCTTT; CDR3aa: CAWREGGGTEAFF
d_gene: TRBD1; abundance: NA; v_gene: TRBV7-9; j_gene: TRBJ1-2; CDR3nt: TGTGCCAGCAGCTGGACAGGGGTCGATGGCTACACCTTC; CDR3aa: CASSWTGVDGYTF
d_gene: NA; abundance: NA; v_gene: TRBV11-2; j_gene: TRBJ2-7; CDR3nt: TGTGCCAGCAGCTTAGGGGTTGTGGGTTGGATAGGTCCGAACGTACAGTACTTC; CDR3aa: CASSLGVVGWIGPNVQYF
d_gene: NA; abundance: NA; v_gene: TRBV30; j_gene: TRBJ2-7; CDR3nt: TGTGCCTGGAGTGTACAGGCAGAAAGCTCCTACGAGCAGTACTTC; CDR3aa: CAWSVQAESSYEQYF
d_gene: NA; abundance: NA; v_gene: TRBV19; j_gene: TRBJ2-7; CDR3nt: TGTGCCAGTAGTATGGGGGCGGCGGTCCTAAATTCCTACGAGCAGTACTTC; CDR3aa: CASSMGAAVLNSYEQYF
d_gene: NA; abundance: NA; v_gene: TRBV28; j_gene: TRBJ2-7; CDR3nt: TGTGCCAGCAGTTTTGCGGTTGGGGACGAGCAGTACTTC; CDR3aa: CASSFAVGDEQYF
d_gene: TRBD1; abundance: NA; v_gene: TRBV2; j_gene: TRBJ2-7; CDR3nt: TGTGCCAGCAGTATGACAGGGTACCTGCTCGAGCAGTACTTC; CDR3aa: CASSMTGYLLEQYF
d_gene: NA; abundance: NA; v_gene: TRBV11-2; j_gene: TRBJ2-2; CDR3nt: TGTGCCAGCAGCTTAGAGACCCTGGGCCCTACCGGGGAGCTGTTTTTT; CDR3aa: CASSLETLGPTGELFF
d_gene: TRBD1; abundance: NA; v_gene: TRBV7-9; j_gene: TRBJ1-1; CDR3nt: TGTGCCAGCAGCCGGGACAGGGCCGCAGCTGAAGCTTTCTTT; CDR3aa: CASSRDRAAAEAFF
d_gene: TRBD2; abundance: NA; v_gene: TRBV7-9; j_gene: TRBJ2-2; CDR3nt: TGTGCCAGCAGCTATCCGGGACTAGGAACTCCCTCTGTCACCGGGGAGCTGTTTTTT; CDR3aa: CASSYPGLGTPSVTGELFF
d_gene: TRBD1; abundance: NA; v_gene: TRBV7-3; j_gene: TRBJ2-5; CDR3nt: TGTGCCAGCAGCTTTTTGACAGGGGAGACCCAGTACTTC; CDR3aa: CASSFLTGETQYF
d_gene: NA; abundance: NA; v_gene: TRBV15; j_gene: TRBJ2-7; CDR3nt: TGTGCCACCAGCAGAGATCGGGGATTGCGGCGATACGAGCAGTACTTC; CDR3aa: CATSRDRGLRRYEQYF
d_gene: NA; abundance: NA; v_gene: TRBV27; j_gene: TRBJ2-7; CDR3nt: TGTGCCAGCAAGGGCAGAAACTCGGCTTACGAGCAGTACTTC; CDR3aa: CASKGRNSAYEQYF
d_gene: NA; abundance: NA; v_gene: TRBV7-9; j_gene: TRBJ1-5; CDR3nt: TGTGCCAGCAGCTCGACCGCCCAGGGCCTCAATCAGCCCCAGCATTTT; CDR3aa: CASSSTAQGLNQPQHF
d_gene: NA; abundance: NA; v_gene: TRBV7-9; j_gene: TRBJ2-7; CDR3nt: TGTGCCAGCAGCGAAGGGAGCCCCCTCTCCTACGAGCAGTACTTC; CDR3aa: CASSEGSPLSYEQYF
d_gene: NA; abundance: NA; v_gene: TRBV5-4; j_gene: TRBJ2-7; CDR3nt: TGTGCCAGCAGCTGGCTTAATGGGGGCCGCACCTACGAGCAGTACTTC; CDR3aa: CASSWLNGGRTYEQYF
d_gene: NA; abundance: NA; v_gene: TRBV19; j_gene: TRBJ2-7; CDR3nt: TGTGCCAGTAGTTACCGGGGCCAATCCTACGAGCAGTACTTC; CDR3aa: CASSYRGQSYEQYF
d_gene: TRBD1; abundance: NA; v_gene: TRBV19; j_gene: TRBJ1-1; CDR3nt: TGTGCCAGTAGTAACGACAGGGGCTGGGGCACTGAAGCTTTCTTT; CDR3aa: CASSNDRGWGTEAFF
d_gene: TRBD1; abundance: NA; v_gene: TRBV27; j_gene: TRBJ1-5; CDR3nt: TGTGCCAGCAGTCCAAGAGGACAGGGGAGAGGAAATCAGCCCCAGCATTTT; CDR3aa: CASSPRGQGRGNQPQHF
d_gene: NA; abundance: NA; v_gene: TRBV2; j_gene: TRBJ2-1; CDR3nt: TGTGCCAGCTGCTGGACACATTACAATGAGCAGTTCTTC; CDR3aa: CASCWTHYNEQFF
d_gene: NA; abundance: NA; v_gene: TRBV2; j_gene: TRBJ1-2; CDR3nt: TGTGCCAGCAGTGAATTGACCCTGCGCTATGGCTACACCTTC; CDR3aa: CASSELTLRYGYTF